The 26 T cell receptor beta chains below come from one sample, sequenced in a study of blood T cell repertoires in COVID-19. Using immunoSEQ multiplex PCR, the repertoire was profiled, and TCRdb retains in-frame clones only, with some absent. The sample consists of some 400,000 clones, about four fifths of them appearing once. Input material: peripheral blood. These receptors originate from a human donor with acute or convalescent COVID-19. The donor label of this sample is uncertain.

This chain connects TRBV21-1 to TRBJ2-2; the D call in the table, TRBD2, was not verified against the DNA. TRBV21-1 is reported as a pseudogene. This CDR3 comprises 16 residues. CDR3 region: CASSKTSGRATGELFF. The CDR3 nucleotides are TGTGCCAGCAGCAAGACTAGCGGGAGGGCCACCGGGGAGCTGTTTTTT.

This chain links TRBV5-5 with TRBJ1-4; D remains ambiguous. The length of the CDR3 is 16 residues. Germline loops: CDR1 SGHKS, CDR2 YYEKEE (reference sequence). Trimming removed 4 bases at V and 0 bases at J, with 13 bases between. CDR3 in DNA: TGTGCCAGCAGCACCGGGGATACGGCAACTAATGAAAAACTGTTTTTT. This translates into CASSTGDTATNEKLFF.

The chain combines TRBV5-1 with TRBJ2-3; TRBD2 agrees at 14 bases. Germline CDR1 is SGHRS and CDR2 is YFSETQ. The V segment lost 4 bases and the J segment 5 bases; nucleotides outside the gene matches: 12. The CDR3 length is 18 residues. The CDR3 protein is CASSEGLAGASQLDTQYF. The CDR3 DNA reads TGCGCCAGCAGCGAGGGACTAGCGGGAGCTAGTCAATTAGATACGCAGTATTTT.

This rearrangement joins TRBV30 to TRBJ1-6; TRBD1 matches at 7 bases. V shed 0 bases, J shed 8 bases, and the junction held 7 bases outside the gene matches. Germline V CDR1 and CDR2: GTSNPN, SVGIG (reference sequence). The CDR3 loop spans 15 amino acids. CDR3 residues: CAWSVGTASYSPLHF. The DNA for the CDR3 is TGTGCCTGGAGTGTCGGGACAGCAAGTTATTCACCCCTCCACTTT.

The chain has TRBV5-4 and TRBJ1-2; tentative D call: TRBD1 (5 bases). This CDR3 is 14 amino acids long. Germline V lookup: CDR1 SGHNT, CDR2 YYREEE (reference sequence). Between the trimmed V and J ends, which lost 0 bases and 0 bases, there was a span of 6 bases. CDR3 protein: CASSLVQANYGYTF. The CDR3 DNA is TGTGCCAGCAGCTTGGTACAGGCTAACTATGGCTACACCTTC.

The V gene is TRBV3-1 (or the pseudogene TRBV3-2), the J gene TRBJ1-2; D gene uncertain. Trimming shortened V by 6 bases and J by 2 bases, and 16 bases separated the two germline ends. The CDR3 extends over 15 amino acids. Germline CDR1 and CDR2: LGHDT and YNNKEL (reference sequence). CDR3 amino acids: CASSFAQVSNYGYTF. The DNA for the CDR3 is TGTGCCAGCAGTTTCGCCCAGGTATCGAACTATGGCTACACCTTC.

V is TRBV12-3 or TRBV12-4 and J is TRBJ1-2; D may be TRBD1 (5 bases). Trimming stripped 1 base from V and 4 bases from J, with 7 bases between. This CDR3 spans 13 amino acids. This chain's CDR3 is CASSLGTIYGYTF. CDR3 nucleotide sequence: TGTGCCAGCAGTTTAGGGACAATCTATGGCTACACCTTC.

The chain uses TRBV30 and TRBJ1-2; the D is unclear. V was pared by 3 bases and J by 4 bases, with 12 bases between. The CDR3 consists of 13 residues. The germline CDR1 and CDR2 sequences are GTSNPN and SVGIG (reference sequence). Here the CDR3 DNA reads TGTGCCTGGAGGGACGGCCGGGGCTATGGCTACACCTTC. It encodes CAWRDGRGYGYTF.

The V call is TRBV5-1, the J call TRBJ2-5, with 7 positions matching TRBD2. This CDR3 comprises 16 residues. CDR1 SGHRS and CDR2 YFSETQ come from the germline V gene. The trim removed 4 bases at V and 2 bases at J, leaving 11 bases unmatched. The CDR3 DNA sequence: TGCGCCAGCAGCAGGGAAAGGGGACTAATTCAAGAGACCCAGTACTTC. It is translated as CASSRERGLIQETQYF.

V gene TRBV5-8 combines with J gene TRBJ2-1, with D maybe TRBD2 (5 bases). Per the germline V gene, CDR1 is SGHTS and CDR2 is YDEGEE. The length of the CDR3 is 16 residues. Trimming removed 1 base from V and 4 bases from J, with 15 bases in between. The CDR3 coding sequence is TGTGCCAGCAGCTTGCGGGAAACATCGCTTTACAATGAGCAGTTCTTC. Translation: CASSLRETSLYNEQFF.

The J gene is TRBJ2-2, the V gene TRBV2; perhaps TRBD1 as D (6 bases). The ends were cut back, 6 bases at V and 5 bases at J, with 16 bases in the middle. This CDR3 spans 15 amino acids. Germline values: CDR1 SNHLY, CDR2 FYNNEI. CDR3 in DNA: TGTGCCAGCAGCACCACAGGGATGGGAACCGGGGAGCTGTTTTTT. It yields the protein CASSTTGMGTGELFF.

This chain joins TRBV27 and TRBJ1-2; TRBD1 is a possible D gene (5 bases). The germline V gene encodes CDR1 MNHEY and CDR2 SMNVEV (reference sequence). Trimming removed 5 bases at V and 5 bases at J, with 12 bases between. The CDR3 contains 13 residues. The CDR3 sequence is CASSKGVQYGYTF. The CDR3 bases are TGTGCCAGCAGTAAAGGGGTTCAGTATGGCTACACCTTC.

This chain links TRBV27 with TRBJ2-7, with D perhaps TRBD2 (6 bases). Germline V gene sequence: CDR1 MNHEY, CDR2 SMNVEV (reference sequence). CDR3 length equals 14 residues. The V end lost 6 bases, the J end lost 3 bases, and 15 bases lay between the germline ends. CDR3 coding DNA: TGTGCCAGCAGACCCGCGGGATCCTACTACGAGCAGTACTTC. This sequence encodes CASRPAGSYYEQYF.

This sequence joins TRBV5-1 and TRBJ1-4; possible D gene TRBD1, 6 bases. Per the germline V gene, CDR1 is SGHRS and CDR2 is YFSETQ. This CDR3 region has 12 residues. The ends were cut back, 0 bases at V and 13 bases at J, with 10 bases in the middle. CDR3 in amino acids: CASSLEGDGLFF. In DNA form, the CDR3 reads TGCGCCAGCAGCTTGGAGGGGGACGGACTGTTTTTT.

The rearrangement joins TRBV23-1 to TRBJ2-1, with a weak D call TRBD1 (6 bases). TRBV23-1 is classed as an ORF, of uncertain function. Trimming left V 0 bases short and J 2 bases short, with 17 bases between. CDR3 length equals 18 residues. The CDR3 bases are TGCGCCAGCAGTCAATCGGATCATCCCAGGGGTACCTACAATGAGCAGTTCTTC. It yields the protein CASSQSDHPRGTYNEQFF.

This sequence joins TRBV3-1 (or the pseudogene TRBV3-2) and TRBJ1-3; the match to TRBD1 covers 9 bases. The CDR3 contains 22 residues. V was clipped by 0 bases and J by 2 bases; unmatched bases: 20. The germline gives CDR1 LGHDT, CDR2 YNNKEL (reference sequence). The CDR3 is CASSQDYSPGQGIVVTGNTIYF. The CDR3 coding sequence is TGTGCCAGCAGCCAAGACTATAGCCCGGGACAGGGAATTGTAGTTACTGGAAACACCATATATTTT.

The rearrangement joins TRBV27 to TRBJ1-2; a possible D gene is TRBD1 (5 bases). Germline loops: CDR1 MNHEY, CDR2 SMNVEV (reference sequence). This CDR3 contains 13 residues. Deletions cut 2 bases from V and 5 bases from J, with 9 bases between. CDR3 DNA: TGTGCCAGCAGTTTAAAAGGGGATTATGGCTACACCTTC. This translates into CASSLKGDYGYTF.

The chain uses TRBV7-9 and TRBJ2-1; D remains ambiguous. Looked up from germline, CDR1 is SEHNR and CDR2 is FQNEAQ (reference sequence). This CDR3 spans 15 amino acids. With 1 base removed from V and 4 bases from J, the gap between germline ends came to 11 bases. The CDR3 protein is CASSLGLHGYNEQFF. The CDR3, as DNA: TGTGCCAGCAGCTTAGGACTGCATGGGTACAATGAGCAGTTCTTC.

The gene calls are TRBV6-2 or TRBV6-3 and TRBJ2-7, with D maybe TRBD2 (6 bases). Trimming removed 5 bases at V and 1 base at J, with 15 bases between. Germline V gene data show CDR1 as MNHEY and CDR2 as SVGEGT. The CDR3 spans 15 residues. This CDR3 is CASSTPGLKSYEQYF. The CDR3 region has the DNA TGTGCCAGCAGTACCCCAGGACTAAAATCCTACGAGCAGTACTTC.

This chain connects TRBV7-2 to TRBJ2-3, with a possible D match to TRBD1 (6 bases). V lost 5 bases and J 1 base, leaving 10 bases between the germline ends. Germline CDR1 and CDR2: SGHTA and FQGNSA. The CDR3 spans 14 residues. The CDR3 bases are TGTGCCAGCAGCCCGGACAGAGGCACAGATACGCAGTATTTT. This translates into CASSPDRGTDTQYF.

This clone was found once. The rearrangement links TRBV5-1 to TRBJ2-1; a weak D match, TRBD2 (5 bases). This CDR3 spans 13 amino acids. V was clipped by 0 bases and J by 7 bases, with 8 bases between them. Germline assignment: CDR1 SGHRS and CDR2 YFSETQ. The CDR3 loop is CASSLAPGNEQFF. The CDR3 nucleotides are TGCGCCAGCAGCTTGGCCCCGGGAAATGAGCAGTTCTTC.

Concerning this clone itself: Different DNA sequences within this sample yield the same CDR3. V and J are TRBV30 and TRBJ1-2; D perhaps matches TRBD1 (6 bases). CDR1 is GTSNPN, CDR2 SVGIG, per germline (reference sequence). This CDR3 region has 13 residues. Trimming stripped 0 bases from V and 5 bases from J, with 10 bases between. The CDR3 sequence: CAWSVGGRYGYTF. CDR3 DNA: TGTGCCTGGAGTGTTGGGGGCCGTTATGGCTACACCTTC. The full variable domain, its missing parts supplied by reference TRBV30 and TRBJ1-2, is SQTIHQWPATLVQPVGSPLSLECTVEGTSNPNLYWYRQAAGRGLQLLFYSVGIGQISSEVPQNLSASRPQDRQFILSSKKLLLSDSGFYLCAWSVGGRYGYTFGSGTRLTVV.

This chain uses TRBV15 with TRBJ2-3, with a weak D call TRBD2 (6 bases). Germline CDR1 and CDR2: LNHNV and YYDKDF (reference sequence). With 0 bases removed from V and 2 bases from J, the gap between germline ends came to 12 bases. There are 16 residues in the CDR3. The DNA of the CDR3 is TGTGCCACCAGCAGAGATGGGGCGGGGTACACAGATACGCAGTATTTT. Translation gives CATSRDGAGYTDTQYF.

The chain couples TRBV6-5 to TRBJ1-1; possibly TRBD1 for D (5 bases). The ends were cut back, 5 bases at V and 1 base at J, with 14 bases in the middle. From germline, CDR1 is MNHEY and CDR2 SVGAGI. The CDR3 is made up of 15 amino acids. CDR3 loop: CASSRQGVANTEAFF. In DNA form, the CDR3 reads TGTGCCAGCAGTCGACAAGGGGTCGCGAACACTGAAGCTTTCTTT.

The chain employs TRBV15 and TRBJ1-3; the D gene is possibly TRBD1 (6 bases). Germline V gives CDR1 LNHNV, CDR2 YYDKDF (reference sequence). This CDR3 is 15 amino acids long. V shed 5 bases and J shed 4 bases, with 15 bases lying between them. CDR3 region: CATSRGGQTGNTIYF. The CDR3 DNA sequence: TGTGCCACCAGCCGAGGCGGACAGACAGGAAACACCATATATTTT.

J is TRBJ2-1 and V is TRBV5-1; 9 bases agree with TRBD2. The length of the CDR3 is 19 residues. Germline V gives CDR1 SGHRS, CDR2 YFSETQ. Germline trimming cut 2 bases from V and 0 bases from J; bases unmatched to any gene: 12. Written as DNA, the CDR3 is TGCGCCAGCAGCTTTGCTTCTAGCGGGGCCCCTAGCTCCTACAATGAGCAGTTCTTC. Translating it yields CASSFASSGAPSSYNEQFF.